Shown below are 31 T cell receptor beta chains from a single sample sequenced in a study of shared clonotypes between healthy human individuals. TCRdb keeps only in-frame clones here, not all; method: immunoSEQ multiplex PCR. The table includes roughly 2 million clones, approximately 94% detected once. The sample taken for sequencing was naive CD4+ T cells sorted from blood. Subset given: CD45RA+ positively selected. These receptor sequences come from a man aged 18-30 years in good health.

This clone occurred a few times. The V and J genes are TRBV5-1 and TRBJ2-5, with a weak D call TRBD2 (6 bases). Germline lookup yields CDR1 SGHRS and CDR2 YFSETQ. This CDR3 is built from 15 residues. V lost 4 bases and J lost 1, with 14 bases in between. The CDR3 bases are TGCGCCAGCAGCCCACGATGGCGGGGCCAAGAGACCCAGTACTTC. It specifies CASSPRWRGQETQYF. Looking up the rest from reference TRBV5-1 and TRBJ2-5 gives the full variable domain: KAGVTQTPRYLIKTRGQQVTLSCSPISGHRSVSWYQQTPGQGLQFLFEYFSETQRNKGNFPGRFSGRQFSNSRSEMNVSTLELGDSALYLCASSPRWRGQETQYFGPGTRLLVL.

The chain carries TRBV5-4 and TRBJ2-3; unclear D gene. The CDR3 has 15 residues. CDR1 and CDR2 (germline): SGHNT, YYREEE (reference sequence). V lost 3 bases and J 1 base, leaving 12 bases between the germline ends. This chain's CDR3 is CASSSGPRGTDTQYF. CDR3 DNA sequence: TGTGCCAGCAGCTCGGGCCCTCGGGGCACAGATACGCAGTATTTT. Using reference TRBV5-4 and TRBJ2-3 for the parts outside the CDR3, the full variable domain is ETGVTQSPTHLIKTRGQQVTLRCSSQSGHNTVSWYQQALGQGPQFIFQYYREEENGRGNFPPRFSGLQFPNYSSELNVNALELDDSALYLCASSSGPRGTDTQYFGPGTRLTVL.

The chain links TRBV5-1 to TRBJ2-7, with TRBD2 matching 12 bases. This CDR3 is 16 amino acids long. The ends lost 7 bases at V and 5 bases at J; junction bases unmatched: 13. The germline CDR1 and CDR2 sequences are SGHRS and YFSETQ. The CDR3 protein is CASAPGELAGGHEQYF. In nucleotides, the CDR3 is TGCGCCAGCGCTCCGGGGGAACTAGCGGGAGGCCACGAGCAGTACTTC.

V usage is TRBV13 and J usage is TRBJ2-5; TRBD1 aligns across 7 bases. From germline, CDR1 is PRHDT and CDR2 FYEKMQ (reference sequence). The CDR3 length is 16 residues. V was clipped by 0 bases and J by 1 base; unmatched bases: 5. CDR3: CASSLGGTAVQETQYF. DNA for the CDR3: TGTGCCAGCAGCTTAGGCGGGACAGCAGTCCAAGAGACCCAGTACTTC.

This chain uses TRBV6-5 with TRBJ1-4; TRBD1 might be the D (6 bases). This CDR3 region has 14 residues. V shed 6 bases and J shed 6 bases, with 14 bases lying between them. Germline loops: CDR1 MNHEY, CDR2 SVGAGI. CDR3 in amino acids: CASSLDRWYEKLFF. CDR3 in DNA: TGTGCCAGCAGCCTTGACAGGTGGTATGAAAAACTGTTTTTT.

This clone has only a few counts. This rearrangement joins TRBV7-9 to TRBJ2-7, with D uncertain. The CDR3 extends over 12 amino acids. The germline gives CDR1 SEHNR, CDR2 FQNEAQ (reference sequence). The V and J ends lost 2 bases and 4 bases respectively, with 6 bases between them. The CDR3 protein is CASSLWSYEQYF. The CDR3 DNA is TGTGCCAGCAGCTTATGGTCGTACGAGCAGTACTTC.

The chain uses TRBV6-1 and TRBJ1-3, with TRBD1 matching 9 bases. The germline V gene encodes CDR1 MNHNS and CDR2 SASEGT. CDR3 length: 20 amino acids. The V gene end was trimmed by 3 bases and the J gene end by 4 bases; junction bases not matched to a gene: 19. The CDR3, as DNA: TGTGCCAGCAGTGAGGGGACAGGGTTGTGGCAGTCGCAAGAAGGAAACACCATATATTTT. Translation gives CASSEGTGLWQSQEGNTIYF.

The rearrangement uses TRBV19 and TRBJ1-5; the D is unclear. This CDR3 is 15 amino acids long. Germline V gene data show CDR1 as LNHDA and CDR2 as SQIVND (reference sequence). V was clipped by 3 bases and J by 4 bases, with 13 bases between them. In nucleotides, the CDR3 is TGTGCCAGTAGTATTCTAGGGCAGATTAATCAGCCCCAGCATTTT. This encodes CASSILGQINQPQHF.

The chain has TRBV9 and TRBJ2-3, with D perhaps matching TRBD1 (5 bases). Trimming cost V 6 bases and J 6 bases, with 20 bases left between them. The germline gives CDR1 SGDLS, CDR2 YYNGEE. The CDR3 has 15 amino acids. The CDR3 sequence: CASTLGPQAQDTQYF. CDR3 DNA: TGTGCCAGCACCCTAGGGCCACAGGCACAGGATACGCAGTATTTT.

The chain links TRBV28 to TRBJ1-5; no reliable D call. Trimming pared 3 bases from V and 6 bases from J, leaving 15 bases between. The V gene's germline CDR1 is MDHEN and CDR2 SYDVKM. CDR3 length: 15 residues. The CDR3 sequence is CASSFGGRQGQPQHF. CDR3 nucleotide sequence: TGTGCCAGCAGTTTTGGAGGGAGGCAAGGTCAGCCCCAGCATTTT.

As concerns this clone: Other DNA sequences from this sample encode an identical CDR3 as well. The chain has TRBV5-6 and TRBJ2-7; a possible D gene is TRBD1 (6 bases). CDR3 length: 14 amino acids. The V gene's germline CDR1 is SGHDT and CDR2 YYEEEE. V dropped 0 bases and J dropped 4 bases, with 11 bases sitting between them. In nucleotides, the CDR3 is TGTGCCAGCAGCTTGGGCCAGGGGTTTTACGAGCAGTACTTC. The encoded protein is CASSLGQGFYEQYF. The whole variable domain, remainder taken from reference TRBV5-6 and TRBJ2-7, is DAGVTQSPTHLIKTRGQQVTLRCSPKSGHDTVSWYQQALGQGPQFIFQYYEEEERQRGNFPDRFSGHQFPNYSSELNVNALLLGDSALYLCASSLGQGFYEQYFGPGTRLTVT.

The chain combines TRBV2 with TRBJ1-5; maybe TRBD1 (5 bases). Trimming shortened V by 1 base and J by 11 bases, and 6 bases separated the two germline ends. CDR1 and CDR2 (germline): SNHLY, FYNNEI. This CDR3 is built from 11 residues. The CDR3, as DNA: TGTGCCAGCAGTGAAGAAGGGGCCCAGCATTTT. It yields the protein CASSEEGAQHF.

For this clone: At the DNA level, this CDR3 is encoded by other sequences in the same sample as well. The CDR3 DNA sequence: TGCGCCAGCAGCTCTGGGACAGTGAACTACGAGCAGTACTTC. Its translation is CASSSGTVNYEQYF. The J gene is TRBJ2-7, the V gene TRBV5-1, with TRBD1 matching over 7 bases. With V trimmed by 3 bases and J by 3 bases, 6 bases remained unmatched. The CDR3 has 14 amino acids. Germline assignment: CDR1 SGHRS and CDR2 YFSETQ.

The CDR3 loop is CASSLAGADYGYTF. For the CDR3, the DNA is TGTGCCAGCAGCTTAGCAGGGGCTGACTATGGCTACACCTTC. The chain is built from TRBV11-2 and TRBJ1-2; weak D call: TRBD1 (6 bases). Germline lookup yields CDR1 SGHAT and CDR2 FQNNGV. The CDR3 contains 14 residues. V gave up 1 base and J gave up 3 bases, with 9 bases separating them. Full variable domain (missing parts from reference TRBV11-2 and TRBJ1-2): EAGVAQSPRYKIIEKRQSVAFWCNPISGHATLYWYQQILGQGPKLLIQFQNNGVVDDSQLPKDRFSAERLKGVDSTLKIQPAKLEDSAVYLCASSLAGADYGYTFGSGTRLTVV.

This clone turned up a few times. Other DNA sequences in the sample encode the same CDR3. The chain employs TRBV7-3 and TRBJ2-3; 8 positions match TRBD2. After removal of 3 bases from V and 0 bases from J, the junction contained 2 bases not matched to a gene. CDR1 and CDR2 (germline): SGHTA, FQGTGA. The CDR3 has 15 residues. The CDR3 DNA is TGTGCCAGCAGCTTTAGCGGGGAAAGCACAGATACGCAGTATTTT. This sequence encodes CASSFSGESTDTQYF.

The CDR3 DNA follows: TGTGCCACCAGCAGAGATTTTGCCGGGGGGACTGAAGCTTTCTTT. Translation: CATSRDFAGGTEAFF. The chain uses TRBV15 and TRBJ1-1, with D perhaps matching TRBD1 (5 bases). The CDR3 has 15 amino acids. The germline V gene has CDR1 LNHNV and CDR2 YYDKDF (reference sequence). The germline V and J ends were trimmed by 0 bases and 5 bases, with 13 bases remaining between them.

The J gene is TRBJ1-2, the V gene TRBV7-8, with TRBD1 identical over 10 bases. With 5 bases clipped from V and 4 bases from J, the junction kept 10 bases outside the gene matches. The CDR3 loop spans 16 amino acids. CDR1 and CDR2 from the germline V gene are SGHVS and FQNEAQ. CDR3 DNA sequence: TGTGCCAGCAGCACCGTTGACAGGGGGCATGGCTATGGCTACACCTTC. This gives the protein CASSTVDRGHGYGYTF.

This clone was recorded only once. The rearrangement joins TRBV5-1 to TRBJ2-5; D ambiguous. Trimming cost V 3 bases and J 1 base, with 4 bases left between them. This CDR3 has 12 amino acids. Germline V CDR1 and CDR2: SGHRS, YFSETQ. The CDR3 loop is CASSYTQETQYF. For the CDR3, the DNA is TGCGCCAGCAGCTATACCCAAGAGACCCAGTACTTC.

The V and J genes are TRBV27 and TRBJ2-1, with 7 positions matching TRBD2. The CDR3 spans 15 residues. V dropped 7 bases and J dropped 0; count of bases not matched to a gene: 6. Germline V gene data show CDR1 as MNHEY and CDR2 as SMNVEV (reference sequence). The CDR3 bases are TGTGCCAGCACCCCAGCGGGGAGCTCCTACAATGAGCAGTTCTTC. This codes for CASTPAGSSYNEQFF.

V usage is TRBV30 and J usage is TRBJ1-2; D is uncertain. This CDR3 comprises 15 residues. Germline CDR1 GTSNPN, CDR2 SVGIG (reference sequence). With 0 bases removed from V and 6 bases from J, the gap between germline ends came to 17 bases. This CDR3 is CAWSVIKGSLDGYTF. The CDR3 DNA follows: TGTGCCTGGAGTGTAATAAAGGGCTCCCTAGATGGCTACACCTTC. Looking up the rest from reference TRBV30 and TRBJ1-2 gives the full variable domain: SQTIHQWPATLVQPVGSPLSLECTVEGTSNPNLYWYRQAAGRGLQLLFYSVGIGQISSEVPQNLSASRPQDRQFILSSKKLLLSDSGFYLCAWSVIKGSLDGYTFGSGTRLTVV.

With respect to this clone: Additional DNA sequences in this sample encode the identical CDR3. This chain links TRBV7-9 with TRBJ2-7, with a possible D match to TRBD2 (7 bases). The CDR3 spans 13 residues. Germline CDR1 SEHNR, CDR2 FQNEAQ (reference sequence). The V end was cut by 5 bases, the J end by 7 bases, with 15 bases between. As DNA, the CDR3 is TGTGCCAGCAGCCTCGGGGGGCCTGGGGAGCAGTACTTC. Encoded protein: CASSLGGPGEQYF.

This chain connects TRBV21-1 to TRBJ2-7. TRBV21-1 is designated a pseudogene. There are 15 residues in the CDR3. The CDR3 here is CASFYRGKFIYEQYF. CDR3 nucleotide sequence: TGTGCCAGCTTTTATCGGGGCAAATTCATCTACGAGCAGTACTTC.

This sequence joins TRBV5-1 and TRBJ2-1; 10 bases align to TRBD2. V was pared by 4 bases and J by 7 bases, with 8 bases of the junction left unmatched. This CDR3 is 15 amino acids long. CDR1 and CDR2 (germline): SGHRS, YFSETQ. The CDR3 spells CASSLIAGGRNEQFF. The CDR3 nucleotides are TGCGCCAGCAGCCTAATAGCGGGGGGCAGGAATGAGCAGTTCTTC.

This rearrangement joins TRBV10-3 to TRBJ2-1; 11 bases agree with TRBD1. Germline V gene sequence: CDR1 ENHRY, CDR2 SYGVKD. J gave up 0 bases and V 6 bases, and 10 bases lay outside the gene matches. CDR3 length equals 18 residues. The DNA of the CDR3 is TGTGCCATCAGGGACAGGGGGCAATCTGGAAGCTCCTACAATGAGCAGTTCTTC. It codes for CAIRDRGQSGSSYNEQFF.

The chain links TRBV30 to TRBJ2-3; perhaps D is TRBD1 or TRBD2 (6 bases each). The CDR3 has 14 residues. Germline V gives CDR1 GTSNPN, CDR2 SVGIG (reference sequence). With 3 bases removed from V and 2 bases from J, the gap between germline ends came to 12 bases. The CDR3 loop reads CAWSLGGLTDTQYF. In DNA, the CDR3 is TGTGCCTGGAGCTTGGGGGGCCTCACAGATACGCAGTATTTT.

The CDR3 reads CASSQAGTGTYEQYF. CDR3 nucleotides: TGCGCCAGCAGCCAAGCGGGGACAGGGACCTACGAGCAGTACTTC. The rearrangement links TRBV4-3 to TRBJ2-7; 9 bases are shared with TRBD1. This CDR3 has 15 amino acids. Looked up from germline, CDR1 is LGHNA and CDR2 is YSLEER. The junction had 3 bases not matched to a gene; V was cut back by 1 base and J by 2 bases.

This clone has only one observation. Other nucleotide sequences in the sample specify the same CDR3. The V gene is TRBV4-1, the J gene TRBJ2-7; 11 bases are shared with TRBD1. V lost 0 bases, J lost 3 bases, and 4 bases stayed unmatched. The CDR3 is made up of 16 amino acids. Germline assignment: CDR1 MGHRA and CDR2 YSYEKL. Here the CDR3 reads CASSQDQGTGGYEQYF. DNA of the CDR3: TGCGCCAGCAGCCAAGACCAAGGGACAGGGGGCTACGAGCAGTACTTC.

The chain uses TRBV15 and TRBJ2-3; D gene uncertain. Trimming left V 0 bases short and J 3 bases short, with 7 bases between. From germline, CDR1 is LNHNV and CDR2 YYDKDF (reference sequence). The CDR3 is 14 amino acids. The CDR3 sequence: CATSRDMGTDTQYF. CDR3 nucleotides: TGTGCCACCAGCAGAGATATGGGTACAGATACGCAGTATTTT. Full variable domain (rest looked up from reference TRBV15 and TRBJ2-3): DAMVIQNPRYQVTQFGKPVTLSCSQTLNHNVMYWYQQKSSQAPKLLFHYYDKDFNNEADTPDNFQSRRPNTSFCFLDIRSPGLGDTAMYLCATSRDMGTDTQYFGPGTRLTVL.

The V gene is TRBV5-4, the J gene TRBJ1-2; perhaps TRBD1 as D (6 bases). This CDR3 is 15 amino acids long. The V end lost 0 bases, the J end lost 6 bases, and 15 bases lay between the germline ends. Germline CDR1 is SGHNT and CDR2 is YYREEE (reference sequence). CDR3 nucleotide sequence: TGTGCCAGCAGCTTGGAAGGGGGAAACAGGGATGGCTACACCTTC. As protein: CASSLEGGNRDGYTF.

The CDR3 loop reads CASSSQGRNTEAFF. The CDR3 DNA reads as TGTGCCAGCAGCTCACAGGGGAGGAACACTGAAGCTTTCTTT. The chain recombines TRBV28 with TRBJ1-1, with 7 nucleotides matching TRBD1. V shed 6 bases, J shed 1 base, and the junction held 5 bases outside the gene matches. In germline, CDR1 is MDHEN, CDR2 SYDVKM. The CDR3 runs 14 residues.

For the CDR3, the DNA is TGTGCCAGCAGTTTACCGCAGGGGGGCCATCAGCCCCAGCATTTT. Protein: CASSLPQGGHQPQHF. The gene calls are TRBV28 and TRBJ1-5; 7 nucleotides align to TRBD1. Trimming cost V 2 bases and J 5 bases; bases outside gene matches: 6. The length of the CDR3 is 15 residues. The germline gives CDR1 MDHEN, CDR2 SYDVKM.